This T cell receptor beta chain was identified during a study of beta chain features in type 1 diabetes. Looking at the study overall: All samples combined gave 107,917,701 sorted cells for examination.

Note on this clone: The sample has other DNA sequences that encode this CDR3 too.

From germline, CDR1 is SQVTM and CDR2 ANQGSEA. There are 10 residues in the CDR3. V was pared by 4 bases and J by 7 bases, with 5 bases between. Reverse transcription of all isolated RNA meant that expressed TCRB transcripts were sequenced. Repertoires were generated with immunoSEQ multiplex PCR, while TCRdb's copy carries only in-frame clones and drops some. Of approximately 470,000 clones listed, roughly 30% are singletons. Material for sequencing was naive CD4+ T cells from blood. V is TRBV29-1 and J is TRBJ2-1; D call uncertain. This TCR was sampled from a man younger than 35 in good health. CDR3 coding DNA: TGCAGCGTTGGTGTGAATGAGCAGTTCTTC. It specifies CSVGVNEQFF.